This T cell receptor (beta chain) is drawn from a study of shared clonotypes between healthy human individuals. CD45RA-negative memory and CD45RA+ naive subsets were split from the CD4+ cells. Comments on this clone: The antigen is undetermined.

The trim removed 3 bases at V and 1 base at J, leaving 10 bases unmatched. This CDR3 has 19 amino acids. Looked up from germline, CDR1 is SSHAT and CDR2 is FNYEAQ (reference sequence). Libraries were prepared by immunoSEQ multiplex PCR; TCRdb keeps only in-frame clonotypes and omits some of them. The sample shows about 2.5 million clones, about 90% of them seen only once. Study-level points and caveats: Sampling was confined to blood; repertoires within tissues likely differ. The generation probabilities recorded for non-shared clonotypes fell below those of clonotypes shared by all four donors.

The J gene is TRBJ2-6, the V gene TRBV7-7; 9 bases are shared with TRBD1. Sequenced: naive CD4+ T cells from PBMCs. Indicated subset: CD45RA+ positively selected. This receptor was obtained from a man between 18 and 35 years old in good health. Some clones in this sample may be carry-over from other donors' samples. In DNA, the CDR3 is TGTGCCAGCAGCTTGGGGATGGAGGACAGGGGTTCTGGGGCCAACGTCCTGACTTTC. Its protein product is CASSLGMEDRGSGANVLTF.